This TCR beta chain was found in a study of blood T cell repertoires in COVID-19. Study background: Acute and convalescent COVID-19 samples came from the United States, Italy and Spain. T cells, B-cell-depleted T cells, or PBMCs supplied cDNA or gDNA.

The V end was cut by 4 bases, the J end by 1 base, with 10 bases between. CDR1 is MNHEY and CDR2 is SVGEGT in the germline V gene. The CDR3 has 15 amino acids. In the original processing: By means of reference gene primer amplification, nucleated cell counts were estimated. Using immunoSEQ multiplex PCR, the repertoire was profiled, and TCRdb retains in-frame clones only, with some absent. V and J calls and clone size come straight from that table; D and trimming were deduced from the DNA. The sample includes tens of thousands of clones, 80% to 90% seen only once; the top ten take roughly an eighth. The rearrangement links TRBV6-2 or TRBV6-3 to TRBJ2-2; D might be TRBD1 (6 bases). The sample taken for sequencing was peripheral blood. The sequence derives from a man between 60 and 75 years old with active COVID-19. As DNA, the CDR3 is TGTGCCAGCAGTTGGGACATTTTGAACACCGGGGAGCTGTTTTTT. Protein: CASSWDILNTGELFF.